Following are 26 T cell receptor beta chains from one sample sequenced in a study of blood T cell repertoires in COVID-19. Libraries were prepared by immunoSEQ multiplex PCR; TCRdb keeps only in-frame clonotypes and omits some of them. The repertoire holds about 140,000 clones, with 70% to 90% as singletons. Material for sequencing was peripheral blood. These receptor sequences come from an older woman with acute or convalescent COVID-19.

This chain joins TRBV7-9 and TRBJ1-1; 9 bases are a match to TRBD1. Germline CDR1 and CDR2: SEHNR and FQNEAQ (reference sequence). The trim removed 5 bases at V and 3 bases at J, leaving 4 bases unmatched. This CDR3 contains 14 residues. For the CDR3, the DNA is TGTGCCAGCAGCCAACAGGGGGCGTACACTGAAGCTTTCTTT. Its translation is CASSQQGAYTEAFF.

The V gene is TRBV19, the J gene TRBJ1-4; D is possibly TRBD1 (6 bases). Germline CDR1 is LNHDA and CDR2 is SQIVND (reference sequence). The CDR3 is 16 amino acids. Trimming pared 9 bases from V and 3 bases from J, leaving 20 bases between. CDR3 nucleotides: TGTGCCAGCCTCCCGGGGCAGGGGTCGGCTAATGAAAAACTGTTTTTT. Translating gives CASLPGQGSANEKLFF.

The CDR3 coding sequence is TGTGCCAGCAGCGTGAGGCCTACGGTAGGCGCCGCGGCGGCTAATGAAAAACTGTTTTTT. Translating it yields CASSVRPTVGAAAANEKLFF. V usage is TRBV5-5 and J usage is TRBJ1-4; D gene unclear. The germline V and J ends were trimmed by 4 bases and 3 bases, with 28 bases remaining between them. This CDR3 comprises 20 residues. Germline values: CDR1 SGHKS, CDR2 YYEKEE (reference sequence).

This chain connects TRBV12-3 or TRBV12-4 to TRBJ2-7; D may be TRBD1 (5 bases). The V end lost 8 bases, the J end lost 1 base, and 12 bases lay between the germline ends. This CDR3 is built from 13 residues. CDR3 in amino acids: CASFWQGSYEQYF. Written as DNA, the CDR3 is TGTGCCAGCTTCTGGCAGGGTTCCTACGAGCAGTACTTC.

The rearrangement uses TRBV5-1 and TRBJ2-3, with a possible D match to TRBD1 (5 bases). The CDR3 sequence is 16 residues long. V lost 4 bases, J lost 0 bases, and 15 bases lay in between. Germline CDR1 reads SGHRS; CDR2 reads YFSETQ. CDR3 bases: TGCGCCAGCAGCCCCGACAGCCTTCTTAGCACAGATACGCAGTATTTT. It yields the protein CASSPDSLLSTDTQYF.

This rearrangement joins TRBV5-8 to TRBJ1-1; 8 bases fit TRBD1. The V gene's germline CDR1 is SGHTS and CDR2 YDEGEE. The ends lost 4 bases at V and 4 bases at J; junction bases unmatched: 9. The CDR3 runs 15 residues. Here the CDR3 DNA reads TGTGCCAGCAGCCAGCGGGGACAGGTGGGCACTGAAGCTTTCTTT. This translates into CASSQRGQVGTEAFF.

The chain joins TRBV6-5 to TRBJ1-1, with D maybe TRBD1 (6 bases). The CDR3 is 13 residues long. Trimming cost V 0 bases and J 6 bases, with 8 bases left between them. CDR1 is MNHEY, CDR2 SVGAGI, per germline. CDR3 sequence: CASSYSTGPEAFF. The CDR3 region has the DNA TGTGCCAGCAGTTACTCCACAGGGCCTGAAGCTTTCTTT.

This chain links TRBV3-1 (or the pseudogene TRBV3-2) with TRBJ2-6; 10 bases align to TRBD1. Trimming took 0 bases from V and 3 from J; bases not matched to a gene: 8. Looked up from germline, CDR1 is LGHDT and CDR2 is YNNKEL (reference sequence). The length of the CDR3 is 19 residues. The CDR3 bases are TGTGCCAGCAGCCAAGAAAGGAGACAGGGGGCATTTGGGGCCAACGTCCTGACTTTC. As protein: CASSQERRQGAFGANVLTF.

The chain employs TRBV18 and TRBJ1-2, with a possible D match to TRBD1 (5 bases). The germline gives CDR1 KGHSH, CDR2 LQKENI. The CDR3 has 13 amino acids. V gave up 6 bases and J gave up 0 bases, with 8 bases separating them. CDR3 sequence: CASSGGTNYGYTF. In DNA, the CDR3 is TGTGCCAGCTCCGGGGGGACTAACTATGGCTACACCTTC.

This chain connects TRBV6-2 or TRBV6-3 to TRBJ1-2; D perhaps matches TRBD1 (5 bases). The CDR3 spans 15 residues. CDR1 and CDR2 from the germline V gene are MNHEY and SVGEGT. V lost 0 bases to trimming and J lost 4 bases, with 12 bases between them. CDR3 DNA: TGTGCCAGCAGTTACTCGTCGCGGGGCCTCTATGGCTACACCTTC. It translates to CASSYSSRGLYGYTF.

The chain is built from TRBV7-8 and TRBJ2-3; 12 positions match TRBD2. V dropped 5 bases and J dropped 1; count of bases not matched to a gene: 7. The CDR3 has 17 residues. Germline lookup yields CDR1 SGHVS and CDR2 FQNEAQ. CDR3 loop: CASSLGLAGSGTDTQYF. CDR3 bases: TGTGCCAGCAGCCTAGGACTAGCGGGGTCGGGCACAGATACGCAGTATTTT.

V gene TRBV18 combines with J gene TRBJ1-1; D might be TRBD1 (6 bases). CDR1 is KGHSH and CDR2 is LQKENI in the germline V gene. V dropped 3 bases and J dropped 0 bases, with 14 bases sitting between them. The CDR3 is 16 residues long. The CDR3 reads CASSPRQVGMNTEAFF. The CDR3 nucleotides read TGTGCCAGCTCACCCAGACAGGTCGGAATGAACACTGAAGCTTTCTTT.

The V gene is TRBV28, the J gene TRBJ2-7, with 7 bases identical to TRBD1. The CDR3 consists of 14 residues. The germline gives CDR1 MDHEN, CDR2 SYDVKM. V was pared by 5 bases and J by 1 base, with 5 bases of the junction left unmatched. The CDR3 sequence is CASSPGDRSYEQYF. The DNA for the CDR3 is TGTGCCAGCAGTCCTGGGGACAGATCCTACGAGCAGTACTTC.

This clone was seen a single time. The rearrangement uses TRBV6-1 and TRBJ1-5; D is uncertain. The CDR3 contains 12 residues. CDR1 is MNHNS and CDR2 is SASEGT in the germline V gene. V was clipped by 2 bases and J by 7 bases, with 6 bases between them. This chain's CDR3 is CASSEREQPQHF. CDR3 coding DNA: TGTGCCAGCAGTGAAAGGGAGCAGCCCCAGCATTTT.

The J gene is TRBJ1-5, the V gene TRBV30; D not certain. The CDR3 has 15 amino acids. V was clipped by 2 bases and J by 6 bases, with 17 bases between them. In germline, CDR1 is GTSNPN, CDR2 SVGIG (reference sequence). CDR3 coding DNA: TGTGCCTGGAGTCCCACAGAGTCAGTATCTCAGCCCCAGCATTTT. Translated, it gives CAWSPTESVSQPQHF.

The CDR3 nucleotides read TGTGCCAGCAGCTTATCCCAGGGTTCGGCTAACTATGGCTACACCTTC. Translated, it gives CASSLSQGSANYGYTF. The V gene is TRBV7-9, the J gene TRBJ1-2; D may be TRBD1 (5 bases). Germline loops: CDR1 SEHNR, CDR2 FQNEAQ (reference sequence). The CDR3 runs to 16 residues. V lost 2 bases, J lost 0 bases, and 13 bases lay in between.

The V and J genes are TRBV29-1 and TRBJ2-1; D not resolved. V lost 4 bases, J lost 7 bases, and 14 bases lay in between. CDR1 and CDR2 from the germline V gene are SQVTM and ANQGSEA. The CDR3 covers 13 residues. Here the CDR3 DNA reads TGCAGCGTTGGGCCCCCGGGTATGAATGAGCAGTTCTTC. Translated: CSVGPPGMNEQFF.

The rearrangement joins TRBV6-5 to TRBJ2-2; a weak D match, TRBD1 (5 bases). The CDR3 runs 14 residues. From germline, CDR1 is MNHEY and CDR2 SVGAGI. With 2 bases removed from V and 1 base from J, the gap between germline ends came to 5 bases. The CDR3 DNA sequence: TGTGCCAGCAGTTACAGGGGGAACACCGGGGAGCTGTTTTTT. This sequence encodes CASSYRGNTGELFF.

This clone was observed once. The chain combines TRBV19 with TRBJ2-3; 8 positions match TRBD1. Germline CDR1 reads LNHDA; CDR2 reads SQIVND (reference sequence). This CDR3 region has 14 residues. The junction had 5 bases not matched to a gene; V was cut back by 5 bases and J by 4 bases. The CDR3: CASSLGQGADTQYF. The CDR3 DNA is TGTGCCAGTAGTCTAGGACAGGGTGCAGATACGCAGTATTTT.

The chain employs TRBV10-3 and TRBJ1-1; 10 nucleotides line up with TRBD1. This CDR3 spans 14 amino acids. Germline V CDR1 and CDR2: ENHRY, SYGVKD. The V segment lost 5 bases and the J segment 5 bases; nucleotides outside the gene matches: 5. The CDR3 region has the DNA TGTGCCATCAGTCCCGGGACAGGGGAAACTGAAGCTTTCTTT. Translation: CAISPGTGETEAFF.

This clone was observed a few times. This chain links TRBV30 with TRBJ1-2; D is unclear. The CDR3 totals 14 residues. Per the germline V gene, CDR1 is GTSNPN and CDR2 is SVGIG (reference sequence). Trimming removed 5 bases from V and 0 bases from J, with 13 bases in between. CDR3 sequence reads: CAWVEGTPNYGYTF. The CDR3 nucleotides read TGTGCCTGGGTCGAGGGTACTCCTAACTATGGCTACACCTTC.

The V and J genes are TRBV4-3 and TRBJ1-1; TRBD1 matches 9 bases. This CDR3 is 18 amino acids long. The V gene's germline CDR1 is LGHNA and CDR2 YSLEER. Trimming removed 3 bases from V and 5 bases from J; junction bases left unmatched: 16. The CDR3 DNA reads TGCGCCAGCAGCCAGGAATTACCGGGACAGGGCTGGTTTACTGAAGCTTTCTTT. This gives the protein CASSQELPGQGWFTEAFF.

The J gene is TRBJ1-6, the V gene TRBV5-1, with 7 bases identical to TRBD1. V lost 1 base, J lost 8 bases, and 3 bases stayed unmatched. The germline V gene has CDR1 SGHRS and CDR2 YFSETQ. The CDR3 spans 14 residues. CDR3 amino acids: CASSLRQGDSPLHF. The CDR3 bases are TGCGCCAGCAGCTTGCGGCAGGGGGATTCACCCCTCCACTTT.

This chain links TRBV7-3 with TRBJ2-1, with a possible D match to TRBD2 (5 bases). This CDR3 has 15 residues. V dropped 5 bases and J dropped 6 bases, with 17 bases sitting between them. The germline V gene has CDR1 SGHTA and CDR2 FQGTGA. The CDR3 DNA sequence: TGTGCCAGCAGCCGCGGAGGTAGTCAGAGCAATGAGCAGTTCTTC. This sequence encodes CASSRGGSQSNEQFF.

This chain connects TRBV7-9 to TRBJ2-3; 7 nucleotides agree with TRBD1. The CDR3 covers 15 residues. The germline CDR1 and CDR2 sequences are SEHNR and FQNEAQ (reference sequence). V lost 5 bases and J lost 4; bases outside the gene matches: 9. The CDR3 bases are TGTGCCAGCAGCCATGACAGGGAAGTGGCAGATACGCAGTATTTT. Its protein is CASSHDREVADTQYF.

The CDR3 DNA is TGTGCCAGCAGTTCCCCTGCGGAGATTGGGTCCTACGAGCAGTACTTC. This sequence encodes CASSSPAEIGSYEQYF. This sequence joins TRBV6-2 or TRBV6-3 and TRBJ2-7; D gene unclear. Trimming cost V 4 bases and J 1 base, with 17 bases left between them. The CDR3 extends over 16 amino acids. The germline V gene has CDR1 MNHEY and CDR2 SVGEGT.